These 6 T cell receptor beta chains share one sample of origin, sequenced in a study of blood T cell repertoires in COVID-19. Clones were sequenced by immunoSEQ multiplex PCR, and TCRdb holds only the in-frame ones, with some missing. The table shows fewer than 200,000 clones, with about 85% occurring only once. The source material was peripheral blood. All receptors derive from a man aged 55-75 years who had recovered from COVID-19.

CDR3 residues: CASSLRGPLDIQYF. The CDR3 region has the DNA TGTGCCAGCAGCTTAAGAGGCCCCCTGGACATTCAGTACTTC. The chain links TRBV7-2 to TRBJ2-4; D unclear. CDR3 length: 14 residues. CDR1 is SGHTA and CDR2 is FQGNSA in the germline V gene. Trimming shortened V by 2 bases and J by 8 bases, and 13 bases separated the two germline ends.

The V gene is TRBV27, the J gene TRBJ1-2; 7 nucleotides match TRBD1. Germline V gene data show CDR1 as MNHEY and CDR2 as SMNVEV (reference sequence). V was clipped by 1 base and J by 4 bases; unmatched bases: 24. This CDR3 is built from 21 residues. CDR3 nucleotides: TGTGCCAGCAGTTTATATGACCCCCGGGGGACAGCTCCAACGGAGGGCTATGGCTACACCTTC. Amino acid sequence: CASSLYDPRGTAPTEGYGYTF.

V and J are TRBV6-5 and TRBJ1-6; D is uncertain. This CDR3 spans 14 amino acids. V was cut by 2 bases and J by 5 bases, with 7 bases left in between. Germline CDR1 MNHEY, CDR2 SVGAGI. The CDR3 loop is CASSYGQDNSPLHF. For the CDR3, the DNA is TGTGCCAGCAGTTACGGGCAGGATAATTCACCCCTCCACTTT.

This chain uses TRBV6-1 with TRBJ1-2; TRBD1 aligns across 8 bases. Germline CDR1 and CDR2: MNHNS and SASEGT. The CDR3 has 15 residues. With V trimmed by 5 bases and J by 8 bases, 13 bases remained unmatched. The CDR3 DNA is TGTGCCAGCAGTTTAGAGCAGGGGGCACCCGGGGGCTACACCTTC. The encoded protein is CASSLEQGAPGGYTF.

This chain links TRBV5-1 with TRBJ2-7; 13 nucleotides align to TRBD2. The germline V gene encodes CDR1 SGHRS and CDR2 YFSETQ. J lost 3 bases, V lost 4 bases, and 10 bases had no gene match. This CDR3 comprises 17 residues. CDR3 residues: CASSGLAGATEGYEQYF. DNA for the CDR3: TGCGCCAGCAGCGGACTAGCGGGGGCCACGGAAGGCTACGAGCAGTACTTC.

This chain connects TRBV18 to TRBJ1-6; 8 positions match TRBD1. CDR1 and CDR2 (germline): KGHSH, LQKENI. The CDR3 is made up of 15 amino acids. V lost 5 bases and J lost 9; bases outside the gene matches: 9. CDR3 nucleotide sequence: TGTGCCAGCTCATCGGACAGGGTAGGCGGTTCACCCCTCCACTTT. This codes for CASSSDRVGGSPLHF.